The 15 T cell receptor beta chains listed next were all sequenced from one sample in a study of blood T cells in healthy people across ages. A J-beta primer mix and a sample-barcoded 5' primer were used in a second PCR of roughly 6 to 11 cycles. MiXCR, run by TCRdb on the 5' RACE reads, gives a single entry per CDR3 protein. Altogether over 1.5 million distinct CDR3 sequences are present, around half being singletons, with the ten largest covering approximately 2.1%. The sequenced material came from blood. Receptors were obtained from a woman in her forties in good health.

This clonotype was seen a few times. This chain joins TRBV5-1 and TRBJ1-2; the D is unclear. Germline V lookup: CDR1 SGHRS, CDR2 YFSETQ. CDR3 length: 15 residues. V lost 1 base and J lost 5, with 15 bases in between. CDR3 protein: CASSLSSGRSYGYTF. CDR3 DNA: TGCGCCAGCAGCTTGTCGTCAGGTCGATCATATGGCTACACCTTC.

A few counts support this clonotype. This chain connects TRBV29-1 to TRBJ1-1, with 12 nucleotides matching TRBD1. This CDR3 is 13 amino acids long. From germline, CDR1 is SQVTM and CDR2 ANQGSEA. The J segment lost 3 bases and the V segment lost 7 bases, leaving 3 bases of the junction unmatched. CDR3 in DNA: TGCAGCGCGGGACAGGGGGCGTACACTGAAGCTTTCTTT. This sequence encodes CSAGQGAYTEAFF.

The genes are TRBV6-5 and TRBJ1-2; unclear D gene. Germline V gene sequence: CDR1 MNHEY, CDR2 SVGAGI. Trimming took 7 bases from V and 8 from J, leaving 20 bases between them. This CDR3 comprises 14 residues. Written as DNA, the CDR3 is TGTGCCAGCACTCAAGACGGGGTAGTAGGCGGCTACACCTTC. Encoded protein: CASTQDGVVGGYTF.

This clonotype was seen more than once but under ten times. CDR3 sequence: CSARVTSGQGISGANVLTF. In nucleotides, the CDR3 is TGCAGTGCTAGGGTTACCTCGGGACAGGGTATTTCTGGGGCCAACGTCCTGACTTTC. The V and J genes are TRBV20-1 and TRBJ2-6; 9 bases match TRBD1. Germline loops: CDR1 DFQATT, CDR2 SNEGSKA (reference sequence). The CDR3 length is 19 residues. Trimming cost V 3 bases and J 1 base; bases outside gene matches: 13.

The V gene is TRBV20-1, the J gene TRBJ2-1, with TRBD1 matching over 10 bases. Trimming took 4 bases from V and 8 from J; bases not matched to a gene: 11. Per the germline V gene, CDR1 is DFQATT and CDR2 is SNEGSKA (reference sequence). CDR3 size: 15 residues. CDR3 sequence: CSATSWGQGRDEQFF. CDR3 DNA: TGCAGTGCTACCTCCTGGGGACAGGGGAGAGATGAGCAGTTCTTC.

This chain joins TRBV20-1 and TRBJ2-1, with TRBD2 as a possible D gene (6 bases). The V end was cut by 3 bases, the J end by 6 bases, with 12 bases between. Germline V gene sequence: CDR1 DFQATT, CDR2 SNEGSKA (reference sequence). There are 13 residues in the CDR3. The CDR3 region has the DNA TGCAGTGCTAGCGGGGAGACTAGCAATGAGCAGTTCTTC. This encodes CSASGETSNEQFF.

This clonotype was counted between two and nine times. J is TRBJ2-1 and V is TRBV27, with D perhaps matching TRBD2 (6 bases). Germline assignment: CDR1 MNHEY and CDR2 SMNVEV (reference sequence). The CDR3 is 15 amino acids. V gave up 8 bases and J gave up 4 bases, with 18 bases separating them. CDR3 sequence: CASRDPGEDYNEQFF. The CDR3 bases are TGTGCCAGCCGAGACCCGGGGGAAGATTACAATGAGCAGTTCTTC.

The chain carries TRBV7-2 and TRBJ2-1; the match to TRBD2 covers 11 bases. Germline V gene data show CDR1 as SGHTA and CDR2 as FQGNSA. The CDR3 has 17 amino acids. The junction had 9 bases not matched to a gene; V was cut back by 1 base and J by 7 bases. As DNA, the CDR3 is TGTGCCAGCAGCTTAGGCGGTAGCGGGGGGGCTCCGAATGAGCAGTTCTTC. Translating it yields CASSLGGSGGAPNEQFF.

The chain uses TRBV13 and TRBJ2-5; tentatively, D is TRBD2 (5 bases). This CDR3 has 15 residues. From germline, CDR1 is PRHDT and CDR2 FYEKMQ (reference sequence). Trimming shortened V by 4 bases and J by 7 bases, and 19 bases separated the two germline ends. CDR3 region: CASSSSGRRPGTQYF. The CDR3 region has the DNA TGTGCCAGCAGCTCTTCTGGACGGAGGCCGGGGACCCAGTACTTC.

A remark on this clonotype: A read error may explain this, as a much larger clone is one base away. This rearrangement joins TRBV10-3 to TRBJ1-2, with 7 nucleotides matching TRBD1. Germline loops: CDR1 ENHRY, CDR2 SYGVKD. This CDR3 is 15 amino acids long. The CDR3 loop is CAISAGDREYYGHTF. DNA for the CDR3: TGTGCCATCAGTGCCGGCGACAGGGAATACTATGGCCACACCTTC.

This clonotype occurred a few times. V usage is TRBV20-1 and J usage is TRBJ2-7; D may be TRBD2 (7 bases). This CDR3 has 16 residues. Germline CDR1 is DFQATT and CDR2 is SNEGSKA (reference sequence). V was clipped by 4 bases and J by 7 bases, with 26 bases between them. The CDR3 reads CSANRVLEGGPREQYF. CDR3 in DNA: TGCAGTGCTAACAGAGTGCTGGAGGGGGGGCCGAGGGAGCAGTACTTC.

This clonotype was picked up one time. This rearrangement joins TRBV7-2 to TRBJ2-7; D unresolved. Trimming stripped 3 bases from V and 3 bases from J, with 12 bases between. CDR3 length: 14 amino acids. Germline CDR1 is SGHTA and CDR2 is FQGNSA. Here the CDR3 reads CASSLGGRFYEQYF. The CDR3 region has the DNA TGTGCCAGCAGCTTGGGTGGCAGATTCTACGAGCAGTACTTC.

J is TRBJ2-5 and V is TRBV2; D remains ambiguous. CDR1 is SNHLY and CDR2 is FYNNEI in the germline V gene. The germline V and J ends were trimmed by 6 bases and 5 bases, with 4 bases remaining between them. This CDR3 spans 10 amino acids. As DNA, the CDR3 is TGTGCCAGCAGGATCGAGACCCAGTACTTC. Protein product: CASRIETQYF. Drawing the rest from reference TRBV2 and TRBJ2-5, the complete variable domain is EPEVTQTPSHQVTQMGQEVILRCVPISNHLYFYWYRQILGQKVEFLVSFYNNEISEKSEIFDDQFSVERPDGSNFTLKIRSTKLEDSAMYFCASRIETQYFGPGTRLLVL.

The rearrangement uses TRBV7-9 and TRBJ1-4; 7 bases line up with TRBD1. J lost 3 bases, V lost 7 bases, and 11 bases had no gene match. Germline lookup yields CDR1 SEHNR and CDR2 FQNEAQ (reference sequence). The CDR3 runs 16 residues. CDR3 region: CASISSRGAANEKLFF. The CDR3 region has the DNA TGTGCCAGCATCTCGAGCAGGGGGGCTGCTAATGAAAAACTGTTTTTT.

Points on this clonotype: One end of the junction fails to match germline, which may point to a read error. Written as DNA, the CDR3 is TGTGTCAGCAGCCCCACCGGTTCGGGACCCTACGAGCAGTACTTC. Its protein product is CVSSPTGSGPYEQYF. The chain couples TRBV11-2 to TRBJ2-7; the D gene could be TRBD1 or TRBD2 (5 bases each). CDR1 is SGHAT, CDR2 FQNNGV, per germline. There are 15 residues in the CDR3.